This T cell receptor (beta chain) was recovered during a study of somatic mutations in cytotoxic T cells in rheumatoid arthritis. About the study: Including V beta1+ cells that were sequenced for TCRB, some T-cell populations stained with V beta antibodies were flow-sorted at nearly 100% purity.

Positive magnetic bead selection was used to isolate CD4+ and CD8+ cells; purity was checked by flow cytometry. Points on this clone: Its antigen is not identified.

Germline CDR1 and CDR2: PRHDT and FYEKMQ (reference sequence). With V trimmed by 5 bases and J by 10 bases, 5 bases remained unmatched. The CDR3 has 12 residues. Study-wide results and limits: Some patients, 8 of 65, had a largest CD8+ clone that exceeded 20% of CD8+ cells. CD8+ T-cell clonality did not differ significantly between rheumatoid arthritis patients and age-matched healthy controls.

Generated by immunoSEQ multiplex PCR, the TCRdb table keeps only in-frame clones and is missing some. The sample includes roughly 20,000 clones, 70% to 80% of them seen just once. The sequencing sample was made of CD8+ T cells sorted from blood. The J gene is TRBJ2-1, the V gene TRBV13; 7 bases align to TRBD1. The receptor was isolated from a man in his fifties or sixties in good health. The chain's CDR3 is CASSKDRKEQFF. The CDR3, as DNA: TGTGCCAGCAGCAAGGACAGGAAAGAGCAGTTCTTC. The full variable domain, in which reference TRBV13 and TRBJ2-1 provide the parts outside the CDR3, is AAGVIQSPRHLIKEKRETATLKCYPIPRHDTVYWYQQGPGQDPQFLISFYEKMQSDKGSIPDRFSAQQFSDYHSELNMSSLELGDSALYFCASSKDRKEQFFGPGTRLTVL.